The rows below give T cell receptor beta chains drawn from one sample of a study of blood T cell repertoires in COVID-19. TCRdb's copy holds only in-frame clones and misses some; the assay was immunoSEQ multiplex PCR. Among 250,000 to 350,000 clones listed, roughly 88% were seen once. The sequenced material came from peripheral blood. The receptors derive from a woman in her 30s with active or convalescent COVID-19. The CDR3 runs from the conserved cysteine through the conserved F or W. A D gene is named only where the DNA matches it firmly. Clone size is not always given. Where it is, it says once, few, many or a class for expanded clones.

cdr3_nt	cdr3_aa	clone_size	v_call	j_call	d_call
TGCAGCGTCTCCGGGGGGAGGTCCTACAATGAGCAGTTCTTC	CSVSGGRSYNEQFF	-	TRBV29-1	TRBJ2-1	TRBD2
TGTGCCAGCAGCCCCGGACTAGCGGGGAAAGAGACCCAGTACTTC	CASSPGLAGKETQYF	-	TRBV6-5	TRBJ2-5	TRBD2
TGTGCCAGCAGCCTTGAGCGGGAAGATACGCAGTATTTT	CASSLEREDTQYF	-	TRBV7-2	TRBJ2-3	TRBD2
TGCGCCAGCAGCCAAGAGTGGACAGGGGGCGTCGGCTACACCTTC	CASSQEWTGGVGYTF	medium-sized	TRBV4-3	TRBJ1-2	TRBD1
TGCGCCAGCAGCCAAGCGGCGGGGTACGAGCAGTACTTC	CASSQAAGYEQYF	-	TRBV4-3	TRBJ2-7	-
TGTGCCAGCAGTGCGGGCTATGGCTACACCTTC	CASSAGYGYTF	-	TRBV2	TRBJ1-2	-
TGTGCCAGCAGTCCCTCCGGGACAGGGGGCTATGGCTACACCTTC	CASSPSGTGGYGYTF	once	TRBV6-4	TRBJ1-2	TRBD1
TGTGCCAGCAGTCTTAGCGGGAGCCAAGAGACCCAGTACTTC	CASSLSGSQETQYF	-	TRBV11-3	TRBJ2-5	TRBD2
TGTGCCAGCAGTTTATCCCGGACGGGGAAACTGTTTTTT	CASSLSRTGKLFF	-	TRBV28	TRBJ1-4	-
TGTGCCAGTAGTATACTTCCCGGCACTGAAGCTTTCTTT	CASSILPGTEAFF	-	TRBV19	TRBJ1-1	-
TGTGCCAGCAGCCCACAGGGGGCCGACACTGAAGCTTTCTTT	CASSPQGADTEAFF	-	TRBV6-6	TRBJ1-1	TRBD1
TGCAGTGCTAGACCCGAGGAGACCCAGTACTTC	CSARPEETQYF	once	TRBV20-1	TRBJ2-5	-
TGCGCCAGCAGCTGGGGGGACGGTCAGCCCCAGCATTTT	CASSWGDGQPQHF	-	TRBV5-1	TRBJ1-5	-
TGCGCCAGCAGGGGACAGGTGAACACCGGGGAGCTGTTTTTT	CASRGQVNTGELFF	-	TRBV5-1	TRBJ2-2	TRBD1
TGTGCCAGCAGCTGGGACAGGGAGGGACAGGCTTTCTTT	CASSWDREGQAFF	-	TRBV5-6	TRBJ1-1	TRBD1
TGCGCCAGCAGCTTGACCGAGCGGGGGGGCCGTAATGAGCAGTTCTTC	CASSLTERGGRNEQFF	-	TRBV5-1	TRBJ2-1	TRBD2
TGTGCCAGCAGCGCCGATCGGGGCAGGGCGGGAGAGGAAGCTTTCTTT	CASSADRGRAGEEAFF	-	TRBV9	TRBJ1-1	-
TGTGCCAGTAGTATCCAACAGGGTTTCTATGGCTACACCTTC	CASSIQQGFYGYTF	few	TRBV19	TRBJ1-2	-
TGTGCCAGCAGTCTTCATGCGGATTACAATGAGCAGTTCTTC	CASSLHADYNEQFF	-	TRBV6-2/TRBV6-3	TRBJ2-1	-
TGCGCCAGCAGCCCCGTCCCTAGCTACGATGAGCAGTTCTTC	CASSPVPSYDEQFF	-	TRBV5-1	TRBJ2-1	-
TGTGCCAGCAGCGTAGAGGGGCAGGGGCTCTCTGGAAACACCATATATTTT	CASSVEGQGLSGNTIYF	-	TRBV9	TRBJ1-3	-
TGTGCCAGCACCTGGGGCGGGGGGCCGCGTGAGCAGTACTTC	CASTWGGGPREQYF	-	TRBV28	TRBJ2-7	TRBD2
TGTGCCAGCAGCCAAAGGACGCTGAGGACAGGGGAGAGCACTGAAGCTTTCTTT	CASSQRTLRTGESTEAFF	-	TRBV7-9	TRBJ1-1	TRBD1
TGCGCCAGCAGGCCTCAGGGAAAATATCAGCCCCAGCATTTT	CASRPQGKYQPQHF	-	TRBV10-2	TRBJ1-5	-
TGTGCCAGCAGCTTGGCTAGCGGGGGGGCCCATGAGCAGTTCTTC	CASSLASGGAHEQFF	-	TRBV5-5	TRBJ2-1	TRBD2
TGTGCCAGCAGCCCCAGAGGAGGGGATCAGCCCCAGCATTTT	CASSPRGGDQPQHF	-	TRBV7-2	TRBJ1-5	-
TGTGCCAGCAGTCCCCTAGGGGCCAACGTCCTGACTTTC	CASSPLGANVLTF	-	TRBV6-5	TRBJ2-6	-
TGTGCCAGCAGCGAGCCTAGCGGGGGGGTGGAGACCCAGTACTTC	CASSEPSGGVETQYF	-	TRBV9	TRBJ2-5	TRBD2
TGTGCCAGCAGTTATTCACAGGGGCCGGGATACACTGAAGCTTTCTTT	CASSYSQGPGYTEAFF	-	TRBV6-2/TRBV6-3	TRBJ1-1	TRBD1
TGTGCCATCAGGCCAGGCGGGAATGAGCAGTTCTTC	CAIRPGGNEQFF	-	TRBV10-3	TRBJ2-1	-
TGTGCCAGCACCCCTACCCCGTGGGATACGCAGTATTTT	CASTPTPWDTQYF	-	TRBV7-2	TRBJ2-3	-
TGTGCCTCCTCGAAGACTGAGGACTATGGCTACACCTTC	CASSKTEDYGYTF	-	TRBV19	TRBJ1-2	-
TGTGCCAGCAGCCCTACTACGGATCTTGGCTACACCTTC	CASSPTTDLGYTF	few	TRBV3-1/TRBV3-2	TRBJ1-2	-
TGTGCCAGCAGTAACAGGGATGAGCAGTTCTTC	CASSNRDEQFF	-	TRBV6-5	TRBJ2-1	-
TGTGCCAGCTCACCCGCAGGGGTCACTGAAGCTTTCTTT	CASSPAGVTEAFF	once	TRBV18	TRBJ1-1	-
TGCAGCGTTGGCGGCGGACAGGGGCGACGAGGCTACACCTTC	CSVGGGQGRRGYTF	-	TRBV29-1	TRBJ1-2	TRBD1
TGTGCCAGCAGCCCGGGGCGGGGCGGCAATCAGCCCCAGCATTTT	CASSPGRGGNQPQHF	-	TRBV6-5	TRBJ1-5	-
TGCAGCGCTGGCCCCGGCCTAGCCGAGCAGTACTTC	CSAGPGLAEQYF	-	TRBV29-1	TRBJ2-7	-
TGTGCCACCGGGACAGGGGGCTCTGGGGCCAACGTCCTGACTTTC	CATGTGGSGANVLTF	-	TRBV6-5	TRBJ2-6	TRBD1
TGTGCCAGCAGGCTCCAGGGGGTTAACTATGGCTACACCTTC	CASRLQGVNYGYTF	few	TRBV28	TRBJ1-2	TRBD1
TGTGCCAGCAGCTCGGGGACAAACTATGGCTACACCTTC	CASSSGTNYGYTF	-	TRBV7-2	TRBJ1-2	-
TGTGCCAGCAGCGCAAGACAGGGGGCAACTAATGGCTACACCTTC	CASSARQGATNGYTF	-	TRBV9	TRBJ1-2	TRBD1
TGCAGCGTTGAACAGGACAGGGGAAACACCATATATTTT	CSVEQDRGNTIYF	-	TRBV29-1	TRBJ1-3	TRBD1
TGTGCCAGCAGCTCGGGTATTAGCTATGGCTACACCTTC	CASSSGISYGYTF	-	TRBV7-2	TRBJ1-2	-
TGTGCCAGCAGCGCTCAGGGACAGTACTCTGGGGCCAACGTCCTGACTTTC	CASSAQGQYSGANVLTF	-	TRBV13	TRBJ2-6	TRBD1
TGTGCCAGTAGTACCCAGGGGGGACGGGCAAATCAGCCCCAGCATTTT	CASSTQGGRANQPQHF	-	TRBV19	TRBJ1-5	TRBD1
TGTGCCAGCAGCCCCAATGCGCGGGGGGCCACCCCCACGCAGTATTTT	CASSPNARGATPTQYF	-	TRBV7-2	TRBJ2-3	TRBD2
TGCGCCAGCAGCCAAGATCCCCAAGGGGTTGAAAAACTGTTTTTT	CASSQDPQGVEKLFF	-	TRBV4-3	TRBJ1-4	-
TGTGCCAGCAGCTCCAGGGGTTTGACGGGTGAAAAACTGTTTTTT	CASSSRGLTGEKLFF	-	TRBV7-2	TRBJ1-4	-
TGTGCCAGCAGTCCTGGGGGGGCGTCAGTGTTTGAAGCTTTCTTT	CASSPGGASVFEAFF	-	TRBV28	TRBJ1-1	-
TGTGCCAGCAGCTTATTCAGCGGGGGATACAATGAGCAGTTCTTC	CASSLFSGGYNEQFF	few	TRBV7-9	TRBJ2-1	TRBD2
TGTGCCAGCAGCTTTCGGCAGGGGGGAAATTCACCCCTCCACTTT	CASSFRQGGNSPLHF	few	TRBV5-5	TRBJ1-6	TRBD1
TGTGCCCATTCTTCAGCGGATCAGCCCCAGCATTTT	CAHSSADQPQHF	once	TRBV28	TRBJ1-5	-